The source of this TCR beta chain is a study of technical replicates of blood from a handful of donors. The assay was immunoSEQ multiplex PCR, and TCRdb's table has in-frame clones only and misses some. The table shows about 57,000 clones, with around 90% occurring only once. This CDR3 comprises 13 residues. Per the germline V gene, CDR1 is SQVTM and CDR2 is ANQGSEA. J was trimmed by 4 bases and V by 6 bases; bases with no gene match: 8. Material for sequencing was PBMCs. V and J are TRBV29-1 and TRBJ2-5, with 7 bases aligning to TRBD1. This sequence originates from a human donor in good health. Some clones in this sample may be carry-over from other donors' samples. CDR3 sequence: CSVKSRGRETQYF. In DNA form, the CDR3 reads TGCAGCGTGAAAAGTAGGGGGCGAGAGACCCAGTACTTC.